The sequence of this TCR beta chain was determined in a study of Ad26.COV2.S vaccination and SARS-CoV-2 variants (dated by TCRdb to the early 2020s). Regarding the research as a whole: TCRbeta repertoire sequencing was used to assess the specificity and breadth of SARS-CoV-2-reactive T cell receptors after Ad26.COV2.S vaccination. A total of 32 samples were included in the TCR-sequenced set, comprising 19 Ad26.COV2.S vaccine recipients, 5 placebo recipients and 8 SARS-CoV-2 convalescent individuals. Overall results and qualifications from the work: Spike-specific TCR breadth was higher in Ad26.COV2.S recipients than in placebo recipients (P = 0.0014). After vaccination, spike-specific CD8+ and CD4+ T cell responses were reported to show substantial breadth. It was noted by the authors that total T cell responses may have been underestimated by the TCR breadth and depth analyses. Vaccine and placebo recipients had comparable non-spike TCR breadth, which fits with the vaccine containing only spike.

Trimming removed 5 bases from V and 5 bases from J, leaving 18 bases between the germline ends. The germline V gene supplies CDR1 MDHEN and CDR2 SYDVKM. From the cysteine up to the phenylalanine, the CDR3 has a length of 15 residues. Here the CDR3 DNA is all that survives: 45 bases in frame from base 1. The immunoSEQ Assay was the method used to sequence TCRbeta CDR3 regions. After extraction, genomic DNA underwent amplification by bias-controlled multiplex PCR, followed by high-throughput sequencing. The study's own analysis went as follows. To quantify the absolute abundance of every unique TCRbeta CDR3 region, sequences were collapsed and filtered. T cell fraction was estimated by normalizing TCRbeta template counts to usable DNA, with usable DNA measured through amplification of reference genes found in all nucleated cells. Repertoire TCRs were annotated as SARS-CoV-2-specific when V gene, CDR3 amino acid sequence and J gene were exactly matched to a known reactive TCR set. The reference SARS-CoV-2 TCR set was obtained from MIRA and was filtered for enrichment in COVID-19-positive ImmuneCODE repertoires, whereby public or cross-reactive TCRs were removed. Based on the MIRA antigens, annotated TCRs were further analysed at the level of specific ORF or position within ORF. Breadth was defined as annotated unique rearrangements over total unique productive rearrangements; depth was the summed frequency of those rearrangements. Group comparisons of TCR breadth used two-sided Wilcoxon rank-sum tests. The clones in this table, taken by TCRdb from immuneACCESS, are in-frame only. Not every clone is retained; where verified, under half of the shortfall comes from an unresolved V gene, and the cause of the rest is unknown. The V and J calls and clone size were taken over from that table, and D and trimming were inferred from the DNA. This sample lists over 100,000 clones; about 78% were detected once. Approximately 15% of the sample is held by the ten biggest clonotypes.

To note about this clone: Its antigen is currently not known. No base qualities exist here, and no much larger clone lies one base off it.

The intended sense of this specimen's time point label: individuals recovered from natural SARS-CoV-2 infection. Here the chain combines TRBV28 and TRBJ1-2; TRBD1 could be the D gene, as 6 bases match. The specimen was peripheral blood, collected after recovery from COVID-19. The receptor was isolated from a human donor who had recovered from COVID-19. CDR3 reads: CASSPPTGTWYGYTF. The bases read TGTGCCAGCAGTCCACCCACAGGGACTTGGTATGGCTACACCTTC.